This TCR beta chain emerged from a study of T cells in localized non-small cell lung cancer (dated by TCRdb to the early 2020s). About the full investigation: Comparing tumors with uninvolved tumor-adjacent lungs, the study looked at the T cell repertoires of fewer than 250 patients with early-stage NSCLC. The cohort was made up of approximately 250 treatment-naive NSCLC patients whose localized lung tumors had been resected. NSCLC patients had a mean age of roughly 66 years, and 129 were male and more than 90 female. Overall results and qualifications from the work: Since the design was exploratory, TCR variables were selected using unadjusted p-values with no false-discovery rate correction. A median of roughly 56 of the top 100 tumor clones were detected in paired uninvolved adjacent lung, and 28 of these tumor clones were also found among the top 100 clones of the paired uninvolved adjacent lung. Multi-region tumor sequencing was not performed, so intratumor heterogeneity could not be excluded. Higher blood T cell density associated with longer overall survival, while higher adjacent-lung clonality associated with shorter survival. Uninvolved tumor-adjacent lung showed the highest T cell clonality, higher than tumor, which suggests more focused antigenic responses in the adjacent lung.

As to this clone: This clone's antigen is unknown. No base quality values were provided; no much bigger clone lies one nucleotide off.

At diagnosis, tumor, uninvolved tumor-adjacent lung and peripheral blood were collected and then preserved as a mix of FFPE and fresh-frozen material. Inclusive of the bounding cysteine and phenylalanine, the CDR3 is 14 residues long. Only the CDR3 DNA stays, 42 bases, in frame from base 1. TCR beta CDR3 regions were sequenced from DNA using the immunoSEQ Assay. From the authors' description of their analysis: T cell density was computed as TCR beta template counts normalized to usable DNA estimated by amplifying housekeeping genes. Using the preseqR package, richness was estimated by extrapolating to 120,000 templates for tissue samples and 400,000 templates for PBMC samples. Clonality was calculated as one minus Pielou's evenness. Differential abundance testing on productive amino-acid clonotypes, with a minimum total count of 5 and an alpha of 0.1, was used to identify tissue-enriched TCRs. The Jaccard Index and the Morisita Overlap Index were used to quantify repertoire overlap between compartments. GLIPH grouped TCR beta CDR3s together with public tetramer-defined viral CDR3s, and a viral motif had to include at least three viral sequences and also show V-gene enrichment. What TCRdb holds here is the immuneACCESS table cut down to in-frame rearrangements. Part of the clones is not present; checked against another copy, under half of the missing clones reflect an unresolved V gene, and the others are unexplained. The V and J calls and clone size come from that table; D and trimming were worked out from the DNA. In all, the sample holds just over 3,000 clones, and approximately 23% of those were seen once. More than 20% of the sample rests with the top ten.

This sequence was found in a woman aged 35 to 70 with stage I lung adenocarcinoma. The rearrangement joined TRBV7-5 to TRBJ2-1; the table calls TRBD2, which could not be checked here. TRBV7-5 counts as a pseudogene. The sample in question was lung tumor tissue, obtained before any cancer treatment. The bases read TGTGCCAGCAGCTTAAGCGGGCCCTACAATGAGCAGTTCTTC. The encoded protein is CASSLSGPYNEQFF.